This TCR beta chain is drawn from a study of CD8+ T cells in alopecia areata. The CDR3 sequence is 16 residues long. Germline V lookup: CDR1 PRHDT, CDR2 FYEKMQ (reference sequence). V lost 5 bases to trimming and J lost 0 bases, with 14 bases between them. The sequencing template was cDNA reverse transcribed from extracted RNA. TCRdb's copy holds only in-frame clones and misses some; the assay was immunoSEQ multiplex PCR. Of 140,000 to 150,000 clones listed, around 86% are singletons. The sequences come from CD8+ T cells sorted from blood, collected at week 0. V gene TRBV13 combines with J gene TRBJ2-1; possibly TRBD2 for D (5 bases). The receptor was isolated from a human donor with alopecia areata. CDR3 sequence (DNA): TGTGCCAGCAGCCCCGGACTGCAGAGCTCCTACAATGAGCAGTTCTTC. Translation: CASSPGLQSSYNEQFF.